This T cell receptor (beta chain) was sequenced during a study of cytomegalovirus exposure and HLA in healthy donors. V was shortened by 4 bases and J by 4 bases, with 6 bases between the two germline ends. Germline assignment: CDR1 SNHLY and CDR2 FYNNEI. CDR3 size: 12 residues. Whole-study results and caveats: In a later analysis, the majority of CMV-associated beta chains seemingly showed HLA restriction. The study reported that TCR beta sequences accurately predicted HLA-A and HLA-B alleles in most subjects. Cytomegalovirus status was reportedly diagnosed by the classifier with high sensitivity and specificity.

About this clone itself: Its antigen is not identified.

Every donor was a healthy person donating bone marrow. With 60 Vbeta and 13 Jbeta primers, the PCR was carried out. The data were produced by immunoSEQ multiplex PCR, yet TCRdb's version contains in-frame clones alone and is incomplete. Here the sample spans roughly 140,000 clones, about four fifths being singletons. The sequence was collected from a man in his forties or fifties in good health and CMV-seronegative. The genes are TRBV2 and TRBJ2-3, with D perhaps matching TRBD1 (5 bases). The sample was PBMCs. CDR3 in DNA: TGTGCCAGCAGTGGACAGCCAGATACGCAGTATTTT. Its translation is CASSGQPDTQYF.